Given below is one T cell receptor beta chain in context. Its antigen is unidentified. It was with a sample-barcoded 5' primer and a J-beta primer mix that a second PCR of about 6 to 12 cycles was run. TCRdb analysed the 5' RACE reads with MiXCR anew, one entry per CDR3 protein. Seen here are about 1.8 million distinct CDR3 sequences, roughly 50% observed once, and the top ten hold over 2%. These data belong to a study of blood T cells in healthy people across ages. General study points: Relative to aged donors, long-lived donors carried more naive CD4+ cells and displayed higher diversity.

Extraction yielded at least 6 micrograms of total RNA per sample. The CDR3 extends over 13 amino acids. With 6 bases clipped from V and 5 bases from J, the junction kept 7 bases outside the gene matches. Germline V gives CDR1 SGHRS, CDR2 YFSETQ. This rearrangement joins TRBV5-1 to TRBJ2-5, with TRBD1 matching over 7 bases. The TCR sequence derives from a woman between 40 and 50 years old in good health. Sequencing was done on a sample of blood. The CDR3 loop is CASNTGDGETQYF. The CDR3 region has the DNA TGCGCCAGCAATACAGGGGACGGGGAGACCCAGTACTTC. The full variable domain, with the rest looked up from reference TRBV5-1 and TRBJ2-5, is KAGVTQTPRYLIKTRGQQVTLSCSPISGHRSVSWYQQTPGQGLQFLFEYFSETQRNKGNFPGRFSGRQFSNSRSEMNVSTLELGDSALYLCASNTGDGETQYFGPGTRLLVL.